The 18 T cell receptor beta chains reported below all come from one sample, sequenced in a study of tumor-infiltrating lymphocytes in primary liver carcinoma. Bulk tissue was left unsorted, and RNA and DNA were co-extracted from around 18-30 mg of it. The investigators made TCR beta cDNA from approximately 500 ng total RNA, using a constant-region primer. Employing slightly modified ARM-PCR, three nested multiplex PCR rounds were run, and these gave rise to the TCR beta libraries. The first two PCR rounds, roughly 11 cycles each, used TRBV1-TRBV30 forward primers and a C-beta reverse primer. TCRdb reprocessed the multiplex PCR reads with MiXCR, giving one entry per CDR3 protein. This sample carries 90,000 to 100,000 distinct CDR3 sequences, 69% of them seen once, and the ten largest clones take over 7.5%. The material sequenced was liver tumor tissue from sampling region 5. Regarding subset: tumor region T5, tumor centre. The receptor set was obtained from a woman in her sixties with primary liver carcinoma and hepatitis B virus infection.

J is TRBJ1-2 and V is TRBV4-2, with D perhaps matching TRBD1 (5 bases). This CDR3 contains 18 residues. V lost 9 bases and J lost 0, with 26 bases in between. CDR1 and CDR2 from the germline V gene are LGHNA and YNFKEQ. The CDR3 reads CARIKGDSRGSSNYGYTF. The CDR3 nucleotides are TGTGCCAGGATCAAAGGGGATTCTAGGGGCTCATCTAACTATGGCTACACCTTC.

This clonotype was detected a few times. A single base separates this from a much larger clone, so it may be a read error. The rearrangement joins TRBV6-6 to TRBJ2-1; 8 bases match TRBD2. The CDR3 runs 15 residues. Looked up from germline, CDR1 is MNHNY and CDR2 is SVGAGI (reference sequence). J was trimmed by 7 bases and V by 4 bases; bases with no gene match: 9. DNA for the CDR3: TGTGCCAGCAGTTCGGGACTAGTGGGACGTAATGAGCAGTTCTTC. Its protein product is CASSSGLVGRNEQFF.

This clonotype came up many times. The genes are TRBV28 and TRBJ1-1, with 8 bases aligning to TRBD1. The CDR3 is made up of 15 amino acids. Trimming took 5 bases from V and 2 from J; bases not matched to a gene: 7. Per the germline V gene, CDR1 is MDHEN and CDR2 is SYDVKM. The CDR3 loop is CASSKPRGLNTEAFF. The CDR3, as DNA: TGTGCCAGCAGTAAGCCCAGGGGGCTTAACACTGAAGCTTTCTTT.

Concerning this clonotype: At one end, the junction sequence differs from germline, possibly due to a read error. The chain links TRBV11-2 to TRBJ1-1; D gene ambiguous. The CDR3 is 14 amino acids. Germline V lookup: CDR1 SGHAT, CDR2 FQNNGV. CDR3 sequence reads: CANSLGEATGEAFF. The CDR3 DNA follows: TGTGCCAACAGCTTAGGAGAGGCGACGGGTGAAGCTTTCTTT.

The V call is TRBV6-5, the J call TRBJ2-2; D ambiguous. The CDR3 is made up of 12 amino acids. Trimming shortened V by 5 bases and J by 2 bases, and 3 bases separated the two germline ends. Per the germline V gene, CDR1 is MNHEY and CDR2 is SVGAGI. CDR3 nucleotide sequence: TGTGCCAGCAGTCAAAACACCGGGGAGCTGTTTTTT. Protein: CASSQNTGELFF.

In its sample, this clonotype was seen once. Being one base from a much bigger clone, this may be a read error. The chain uses TRBV12-3 or TRBV12-4 and TRBJ2-1, with a possible D match to TRBD1 (6 bases). The CDR3 runs 15 residues. Trimming left V 6 bases short and J 2 bases short, with 14 bases between. The CDR3 protein is CASRGARGAYNEQFF. As DNA, the CDR3 is TGTGCCAGCAGGGGGGCACGGGGAGCCTACAATGAGCAGTTCTTC.

To note about this clonotype: A clone one base away is much larger, so this may be a read error. The rearrangement links TRBV10-3 to TRBJ1-1, with D tentatively TRBD1 (5 bases). The CDR3 consists of 13 residues. Germline V lookup: CDR1 ENHRY, CDR2 SYGVKD. The CDR3 DNA sequence: TGTGACACCAAGCCGGGGGGGGTCACTGAAGCTTTCTTT. Encoded protein: CDTKPGGVTEAFF.

With regard to this clonotype: The junction departs from the called germline gene at one end, perhaps through a read error. This sequence joins TRBV6-2 or TRBV6-3 and TRBJ2-7; 7 bases fit TRBD2. Germline CDR1 is MNHEY and CDR2 is SVGEGT. This CDR3 spans 14 amino acids. Written as DNA, the CDR3 is TGTGTCAGCAGTTACAGGAGGGCTAGCGGATCACAGTACTTC. This codes for CVSSYRRASGSQYF.

Notes on this clonotype: The junction and the germline gene differ at one end; a read error may be behind it. This chain joins TRBV11-2 and TRBJ1-1; 8 nucleotides align to TRBD1. The CDR3 has 14 amino acids. Looked up from germline, CDR1 is SGHAT and CDR2 is FQNNGV. The CDR3 is CVSSFNTYRGRAFF. The CDR3 DNA reads as TGTGTCAGCAGCTTTAACACTTACAGGGGGAGAGCTTTCTTT.

Details on this clonotype: At one end the junction does not follow the germline gene, possibly because of a read error. The chain is built from TRBV14 and TRBJ2-2; D not resolved. Germline loops: CDR1 SGHDN, CDR2 FVKESK. The length of the CDR3 is 16 residues. CDR3 residues: CASSQVDHQNTGELFF. The CDR3 DNA sequence: TGCGCCAGCAGCCAAGTTGACCACCAAAACACCGGGGAGCTGTTTTTT.

Turning to this clonotype: A much larger clone is a single base away; this may be a read error. The rearrangement joins TRBV6-4 to TRBJ2-1; D unresolved. This CDR3 is built from 12 residues. Germline V lookup: CDR1 MRHNA, CDR2 SNTAGT. The CDR3 is CTSSDDHNEQFF. CDR3 in DNA: TGTACCAGCAGTGACGACCACAATGAGCAGTTCTTC.

This clonotype was observed many times. V gene TRBV6-5 combines with J gene TRBJ1-1; 7 bases match TRBD1. CDR1 and CDR2 (germline): MNHEY, SVGAGI. CDR3 size: 15 residues. The ends lost 7 bases at V and 8 bases at J; junction bases unmatched: 16. As DNA, the CDR3 is TGTGCCAGCACCAGGGGGGTGCCCGAGGTGGGAGAAGCTTTCTTT. It is translated as CASTRGVPEVGEAFF.

The chain employs TRBV29-1 and TRBJ2-7; weak D call: TRBD1 (5 bases). The CDR3 is 12 amino acids. Germline CDR1 reads SQVTM; CDR2 reads ANQGSEA. Trimming cost V 5 bases and J 9 bases, with 17 bases left between them. CDR3 region: CSVQGSSYAQYF. Written as DNA, the CDR3 is TGCAGCGTTCAGGGTTCGTCCTATGCGCAGTACTTC.

In its sample, this clonotype was seen once. A much larger clonotype is one base distant, so this may be a read error. This sequence joins TRBV4-1 and TRBJ2-1; D is possibly TRBD2 (6 bases). This CDR3 is 16 amino acids long. Per the germline V gene, CDR1 is MGHRA and CDR2 is YSYEKL. CDR3: CANSQETGAAYNEQFF. The CDR3 DNA reads TGCGCCAACAGCCAAGAAACGGGAGCCGCCTACAATGAGCAGTTCTTC.

The chain uses TRBV20-1 and TRBJ2-7; a possible D gene is TRBD1 (5 bases). Trimming removed 3 bases at V and 4 bases at J, with 19 bases between. The CDR3 is 15 residues long. The germline V gene has CDR1 DFQATT and CDR2 SNEGSKA (reference sequence). The CDR3 region has the DNA TGCAGTGCTAGTCCTCCGACAGACCCCCTTTACGAGCAGTACTTC. Residues: CSASPPTDPLYEQYF.

This clonotype was detected a few times. The chain combines TRBV2 with TRBJ1-6; 8 nucleotides line up with TRBD1. From germline, CDR1 is SNHLY and CDR2 FYNNEI. The CDR3 spans 14 residues. V was clipped by 8 bases and J by 9 bases; unmatched bases: 9. The CDR3 sequence is CASHGQGAASPLHF. For the CDR3, the DNA is TGTGCCAGCCACGGGCAGGGGGCAGCTTCACCCCTCCACTTT.

Ten or more counts support this clonotype. The V and J genes are TRBV6-1 and TRBJ1-4; 7 bases align to TRBD1. This CDR3 is 14 amino acids long. The V gene's germline CDR1 is MNHNS and CDR2 SASEGT. With 4 bases clipped from V and 13 bases from J, the junction kept 12 bases outside the gene matches. DNA of the CDR3: TGTGCCAGCAGTGCCTCCCCCCAGGGGGATGGACTGTTTTTT. Its translation is CASSASPQGDGLFF.

Concerning this clonotype itself: The junction and the germline gene differ at one end; a read error may be behind it. This chain links TRBV11-2 with TRBJ1-1; D uncertain. Germline CDR1 is SGHAT and CDR2 is FQNNGV. CDR3 length: 13 amino acids. The CDR3 protein is CVSNFARGTEAFF. The DNA of the CDR3 is TGTGTCAGCAACTTCGCTCGGGGCACTGAAGCTTTCTTT.